This TCR beta chain emerged from a study of T cell responses to AZD1222 COVID-19 vaccine. Repertoires were generated with immunoSEQ multiplex PCR, while TCRdb's copy carries only in-frame clones and drops some. The sample includes about 120,000 clones, 90% to 95% of them seen just once. With 1 base removed from V and 0 bases from J, the gap between germline ends came to 6 bases. The germline gives CDR1 SGHRS, CDR2 YFSETQ. This CDR3 region has 14 residues. As for this clone: No antigen is known for it.

Findings and limits, study-wide: Clonal diversity was possibly underestimated, and white British individuals and females predominated among donors. Repertoires were obtained only post-peak T cell response.

This sequence was found in an adult in good health. Sequencing used peripheral blood, obtained on day 0 of AZD1222 vaccination. The V call is TRBV5-1, the J call TRBJ2-3; D remains ambiguous. The CDR3 region is CASSLPSSTDTQYF. The DNA of the CDR3 is TGCGCCAGCAGCTTGCCCTCAAGCACAGATACGCAGTATTTT.